These 22 T cell receptor beta chains were all obtained from the same sample, sequenced in a study of OX40 agonist ivuxolimab in advanced cancers. Method: immunoSEQ multiplex PCR; TCRdb's copy keeps in-frame clones and lacks some. Among 30,000 to 35,000 clones listed, over 75% were seen once. Sequencing used CD4+ or CD8+ T cells sorted from blood, obtained in a trial of the OX40 agonist ivuxolimab. The source is an adult with an advanced solid tumor such as melanoma, head and neck, liver or kidney cancer.

The chain recombines TRBV18 with TRBJ2-7; possible D gene TRBD1, 5 bases. Trimming cost V 1 base and J 6 bases, with 10 bases left between them. This CDR3 is 13 amino acids long. Germline values: CDR1 KGHSH, CDR2 LQKENI. CDR3 sequence (DNA): TGTGCCAGCTCACCACTGGTTCAGGGCGAGCAGTACTTC. As protein: CASSPLVQGEQYF.

This chain connects TRBV27 to TRBJ2-3; no reliable D call. Germline V lookup: CDR1 MNHEY, CDR2 SMNVEV (reference sequence). CDR3 size: 13 residues. Deletions cut 1 base from V and 2 bases from J, with 4 bases between. CDR3 DNA: TGTGCCAGCAGTTTATGGGCCACAGATACGCAGTATTTT. It translates to CASSLWATDTQYF.

This clone has just a few counts. CDR3 DNA: TGTGCCAGCAGTAACCCCCAGCGGGAGGGGACAGATACGCAGTATTTT. Translating it yields CASSNPQREGTDTQYF. V and J are TRBV28 and TRBJ2-3; 10 positions agree with TRBD2. Trimming removed 5 bases from V and 3 bases from J; junction bases left unmatched: 8. CDR3 size: 16 residues. CDR1 and CDR2 from the germline V gene are MDHEN and SYDVKM.

This sequence joins TRBV19 and TRBJ1-5; tentatively, D is TRBD1 (5 bases). Per the germline V gene, CDR1 is LNHDA and CDR2 is SQIVND (reference sequence). This CDR3 region has 15 residues. The V end was cut by 1 base, the J end by 1 base, with 8 bases between. The CDR3 is CASSIGAGSNQPQHF. Here the CDR3 DNA reads TGTGCCAGTAGTATAGGTGCAGGGAGCAATCAGCCCCAGCATTTT.

The chain has TRBV4-1 and TRBJ1-5, with D maybe TRBD1 (5 bases). Germline loops: CDR1 MGHRA, CDR2 YSYEKL. The CDR3 has 17 residues. V lost 0 bases and J 7 bases, leaving 19 bases between the germline ends. CDR3 region: CASSQEQTARGWQPQHF. CDR3 DNA: TGCGCCAGCAGCCAAGAACAGACAGCGCGAGGGTGGCAGCCCCAGCATTTT.

This rearrangement joins TRBV4-1 to TRBJ1-5; D gene ambiguous. CDR3 length: 17 amino acids. Trimming pared 4 bases from V and 0 bases from J, leaving 16 bases between. Looked up from germline, CDR1 is MGHRA and CDR2 is YSYEKL. CDR3 nucleotides: TGCGCCAGCAGCCCCTGGTGGAGGACTGATAGCAATCAGCCCCAGCATTTT. It yields the protein CASSPWWRTDSNQPQHF.

The V gene is TRBV2, the J gene TRBJ2-6; D remains unclear. Trimming shortened V by 6 bases and J by 2 bases, and 8 bases separated the two germline ends. CDR3 length: 14 residues. The germline CDR1 and CDR2 sequences are SNHLY and FYNNEI. Here the CDR3 reads CASSPWAGANVLTF. The CDR3 DNA is TGTGCCAGCAGCCCATGGGCTGGGGCCAACGTCCTGACTTTC.

In this sample, this clone turned up a few times. This sequence joins TRBV5-6 and TRBJ1-1; D is unclear. This CDR3 contains 13 residues. Trimming cost V 0 bases and J 11 bases, with 14 bases left between them. The germline CDR1 and CDR2 sequences are SGHDT and YYEEEE. In DNA form, the CDR3 reads TGTGCCAGCAGCTTGGATGTGGGTGTCGGGGCTTTCTTT. Its protein product is CASSLDVGVGAFF.

The chain uses TRBV2 and TRBJ2-2; perhaps TRBD2 as D (5 bases). The germline CDR1 and CDR2 sequences are SNHLY and FYNNEI. V lost 6 bases and J lost 6, with 14 bases in between. This CDR3 contains 14 residues. CDR3 nucleotide sequence: TGTGCCAGCAGGAGGGATCGTTATTCCGGGGAGCTGTTTTTT. This encodes CASRRDRYSGELFF.

This CDR3 is CASSPPRTGLREQYF. DNA of the CDR3: TGCGCCAGCAGCCCACCTAGGACAGGTTTGAGGGAGCAGTACTTC. The chain recombines TRBV5-1 with TRBJ2-7; 7 nucleotides align to TRBD1. Per the germline V gene, CDR1 is SGHRS and CDR2 is YFSETQ. J lost 7 bases, V lost 4 bases, and 14 bases had no gene match. CDR3 length: 15 residues.

Worth noting for this clone: The junction departs from the called germline gene at one end, perhaps through a read error. This chain connects TRBV5-6 to TRBJ2-5; D is ambiguous. The DNA end lines up better with TRBJ2-7; the J call may be wrong. The CDR3 is 14 amino acids. Looked up from germline, CDR1 is SGHDT and CDR2 is YYEEEE. In DNA, the CDR3 is TGTGCCAGCAGCCAACCGGGCGGCTCCCACGAGCAGTACTTC. This sequence encodes CASSQPGGSHEQYF.

V and J are TRBV9 and TRBJ2-1; D perhaps matches TRBD1 (6 bases). Trimming took off 4 bases at V and 8 bases at J, with 13 bases between the two ends. Germline assignment: CDR1 SGDLS and CDR2 YYNGEE. The CDR3 totals 13 residues. The CDR3 sequence is CASSQWTVDEQFF. The CDR3 DNA reads TGTGCCAGCAGCCAATGGACAGTAGATGAGCAGTTCTTC.

This chain's CDR3 is CASSPNRVTNEKLFF. CDR3 nucleotide sequence: TGCGCCAGCAGCCCCAACAGGGTGACTAATGAAAAACTGTTTTTT. V and J are TRBV4-1 and TRBJ1-4, with a tentative D call TRBD1 (6 bases). Germline CDR1 reads MGHRA; CDR2 reads YSYEKL. Between the trimmed V and J ends, which lost 4 bases and 2 bases, there was a span of 11 bases. CDR3 length equals 15 residues.

This clone occurred once. J is TRBJ2-5 and V is TRBV2, with TRBD1 matching over 7 bases. Per the germline V gene, CDR1 is SNHLY and CDR2 is FYNNEI. J gave up 5 bases and V 5 bases, and 8 bases lay outside the gene matches. The CDR3 consists of 14 residues. CDR3 in DNA: TGTGCCAGCAGTCCTCAAGACAGGGATGAGACCCAGTACTTC. It yields the protein CASSPQDRDETQYF. The entire variable domain, with the rest obtained from reference TRBV2 and TRBJ2-5, is as follows: EPEVTQTPSHQVTQMGQEVILRCVPISNHLYFYWYRQILGQKVEFLVSFYNNEISEKSEIFDDQFSVERPDGSNFTLKIRSTKLEDSAMYFCASSPQDRDETQYFGPGTRLLVL.

This clone was counted once. J is TRBJ2-1 and V is TRBV11-3, with D hard to call. Between the trimmed V and J ends, which lost 5 bases and 6 bases, there was a span of 11 bases. This CDR3 is 13 amino acids long. Germline CDR1 reads SGHNT; CDR2 reads YENEEA. CDR3 nucleotide sequence: TGTGCCAGCAGCCGCACCACTCTCAATGAGCAGTTCTTC. Amino acid sequence: CASSRTTLNEQFF.

The chain combines TRBV4-1 with TRBJ2-1, with D perhaps matching TRBD1 or TRBD2 (5 bases each). This CDR3 contains 20 residues. CDR1 is MGHRA, CDR2 YSYEKL, per germline. V was clipped by 3 bases and J by 6 bases, with 30 bases between them. CDR3 sequence reads: CASSQWVGSGTTHAPNEQFF. In DNA form, the CDR3 reads TGCGCCAGCAGCCAGTGGGTGGGGTCCGGGACGACACACGCCCCCAATGAGCAGTTCTTC.

The chain joins TRBV29-1 to TRBJ2-7; no reliable D call. Trimming removed 7 bases from V and 1 base from J, with 8 bases in between. Looked up from germline, CDR1 is SQVTM and CDR2 is ANQGSEA. CDR3 length equals 11 residues. The CDR3 protein is CSGGTSYEQYF. In DNA, the CDR3 is TGCAGCGGGGGAACATCCTACGAGCAGTACTTC.

V and J are TRBV7-2 and TRBJ1-2; D is perhaps TRBD1 (5 bases). V gave up 3 bases and J gave up 8 bases, with 19 bases separating them. Germline CDR1 reads SGHTA; CDR2 reads FQGNSA. CDR3 length: 15 amino acids. CDR3 in DNA: TGTGCCAGCAGCTTTCGATCCGGAGGGGCGCGGGGCTACACCTTC. Protein: CASSFRSGGARGYTF.

The J gene is TRBJ2-1, the V gene TRBV5-1, with 12 positions matching TRBD2. The CDR3 extends over 16 amino acids. Germline CDR1 SGHRS, CDR2 YFSETQ. Trimming took 0 bases from V and 3 from J; bases not matched to a gene: 1. DNA of the CDR3: TGCGCCAGCAGCTTGGAGGGACTAGCGGGCTACAATGAGCAGTTCTTC. This translates into CASSLEGLAGYNEQFF.

This chain joins TRBV5-1 and TRBJ2-1; 7 bases line up with TRBD1. J gave up 4 bases and V 0 bases, and 4 bases lay outside the gene matches. Per germline, CDR1 SGHRS and CDR2 YFSETQ. The CDR3 consists of 15 residues. CDR3 nucleotides: TGCGCCAGCAGCTTGGAGGGACAGCGGTACAATGAGCAGTTCTTC. It encodes CASSLEGQRYNEQFF.

This chain joins TRBV7-9 and TRBJ2-5; TRBD2 agrees at 10 bases. With V trimmed by 5 bases and J by 5 bases, 8 bases remained unmatched. The CDR3 runs 15 residues. Per the germline V gene, CDR1 is SEHNR and CDR2 is FQNEAQ (reference sequence). For the CDR3, the DNA is TGTGCCAGCAGCAACCTAGCGGGAGCCTACGAGACCCAGTACTTC. Translated, it gives CASSNLAGAYETQYF.

CDR3 sequence (DNA): TGTGCCAGCAGTGATTCCGGAGCTAGGAGGGCCAACGTCCTGACTTTC. It codes for CASSDSGARRANVLTF. This chain connects TRBV2 to TRBJ2-6; the D is unclear. Germline-derived CDR1 and CDR2 are SNHLY and FYNNEI. Trimming shortened V by 3 bases and J by 5 bases, and 14 bases separated the two germline ends. This CDR3 region has 16 residues.